The T cell receptor beta chain described here comes from a study of T cell responses to AZD1222 COVID-19 vaccine. The overall study: Pooled together were second doses at about 4 or about 12 weeks.

General study results and limits: In all cases, repertoires were sampled only after the peak T cell response.

Germline loops: CDR1 MGHDK, CDR2 SYGVNS. V shed 3 bases, J shed 3 bases, and the junction held 4 bases outside the gene matches. This CDR3 has 15 residues. The method was immunoSEQ multiplex PCR; TCRdb's version includes in-frame clones alone and lacks a portion of them. There are 80,000 to 95,000 clones in the sample; 92% occur only once, and 5.2% lies in the top ten. Regarding this clone: Its target is unknown.

This rearrangement joins TRBV25-1 to TRBJ2-7, with 11 bases fitting TRBD1. The clonotype was recovered from an adult in good health. The material sequenced was peripheral blood, taken on day 0 of AZD1222 vaccination. CDR3 sequence: CASSDMDRGHYEQYF. CDR3 sequence (DNA): TGTGCCAGCAGTGATATGGACAGGGGGCACTACGAGCAGTACTTC.